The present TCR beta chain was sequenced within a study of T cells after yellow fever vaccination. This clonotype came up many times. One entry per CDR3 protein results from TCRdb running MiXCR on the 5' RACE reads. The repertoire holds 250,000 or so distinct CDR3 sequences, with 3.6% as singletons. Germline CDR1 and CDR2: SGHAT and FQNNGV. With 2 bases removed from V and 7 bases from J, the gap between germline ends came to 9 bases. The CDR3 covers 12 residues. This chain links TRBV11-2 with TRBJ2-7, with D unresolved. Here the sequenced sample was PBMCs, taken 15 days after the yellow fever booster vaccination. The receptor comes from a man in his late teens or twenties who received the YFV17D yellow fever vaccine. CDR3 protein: CASSLIVGEQYF. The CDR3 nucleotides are TGTGCCAGCAGCTTAATAGTTGGGGAGCAGTACTTC.